Given below is one TCR beta chain in context. Its matching antigen is unknown. The data stem from a study of beta chain features in type 1 diabetes. CD4+ naive, central memory, regulatory and stem cell-like memory cells were sorted via CD45RO/CCR7/CD25/CD127/CD95/CD27. V was clipped by 0 bases and J by 3 bases; unmatched bases: 10. There are 17 residues in the CDR3. From germline, CDR1 is SGHRS and CDR2 YFSETQ. Isolated RNA was reverse transcribed in full, so expressed TCRB transcripts were sequenced. The repertoire was sequenced with immunoSEQ multiplex PCR; TCRdb's copy has only in-frame clones and lacks some. The table shows about 370,000 clones, with over 8.5% occurring only once. Whole-study findings and limits: Still unanswered here is whether HLA type influences TCRB rearrangement. More deletions and fewer insertions at VDJ junctions were seen in type 1 diabetes patients. TCRB CDR3s were moderately but significantly shorter in Type 1 diabetes patients in all four CD4+ subsets. Cells with high TCR expression could be over-represented when cDNA is sequenced.

The sample taken for sequencing was central memory CD4+ T cells from blood. This sequence originates from a man aged 25 to 40 with type 1 diabetes. The gene calls are TRBV5-1 and TRBJ2-7; 9 nucleotides line up with TRBD2. This CDR3 is CASSLEPLAGSLYEQYF. CDR3 nucleotide sequence: TGCGCCAGCAGCTTGGAGCCCCTAGCGGGATCCCTCTACGAGCAGTACTTC.